A single sample gave rise to the 20 T cell receptor beta chains below, sequenced in a study of T cell responses to AZD1222 COVID-19 vaccine. Produced via immunoSEQ multiplex PCR; TCRdb's table is partial and in-frame only. The sample holds under 150,000 clones, around four fifths seen once. Material: peripheral blood, obtained on day 0 of MenACWY control vaccination. These receptors were obtained from an adult in good health.

The chain carries TRBV7-9 and TRBJ2-1, with D tentatively TRBD2 (6 bases). The CDR3 is made up of 15 amino acids. V shed 7 bases and J shed 8 bases, with 21 bases lying between them. The germline V gene encodes CDR1 SEHNR and CDR2 FQNEAQ (reference sequence). CDR3 sequence (DNA): TGTGCCAGCAAAGATTACATCGGGGGTACAGATGAGCAGTTCTTC. It is translated as CASKDYIGGTDEQFF.

The CDR3 is CASSGGWTGGGYTF. The CDR3, as DNA: TGTGCCAGCAGTGGGGGTTGGACCGGGGGTGGCTACACCTTC. The V and J genes are TRBV2 and TRBJ1-2, with a possible D match to TRBD1 (5 bases). CDR3 size: 14 residues. V was shortened by 4 bases and J by 7 bases, with 16 bases between the two germline ends. Germline V gene sequence: CDR1 SNHLY, CDR2 FYNNEI. The full variable domain, in which reference TRBV2 and TRBJ1-2 provide the parts outside the CDR3, is EPEVTQTPSHQVTQMGQEVILRCVPISNHLYFYWYRQILGQKVEFLVSFYNNEISEKSEIFDDQFSVERPDGSNFTLKIRSTKLEDSAMYFCASSGGWTGGGYTFGSGTRLTVV.

V usage is TRBV30 and J usage is TRBJ1-4; tentative D call: TRBD1 (6 bases). In germline, CDR1 is GTSNPN, CDR2 SVGIG (reference sequence). V lost 0 bases to trimming and J lost 0 bases, with 14 bases between them. CDR3 length: 17 residues. The DNA of the CDR3 is TGTGCCTGGAGTGTAGGGGGGGGAACTCCAACTAATGAAAAACTGTTTTTT. It specifies CAWSVGGGTPTNEKLFF.

The chain links TRBV29-1 to TRBJ2-1; D may be TRBD1 (6 bases). Trimming took off 8 bases at V and 6 bases at J, with 20 bases between the two ends. The CDR3 extends over 14 amino acids. Germline CDR1 SQVTM, CDR2 ANQGSEA. The CDR3 is CSSGEGSRGNEQFF. CDR3 nucleotides: TGCAGCTCAGGGGAAGGGAGCAGGGGCAATGAGCAGTTCTTC.

This clone has only a few counts. The chain employs TRBV3-1 (or the pseudogene TRBV3-2) and TRBJ2-2; 12 bases fit TRBD2. The V segment lost 1 base and the J segment 5 bases; nucleotides outside the gene matches: 5. The CDR3 loop spans 17 amino acids. The germline gives CDR1 LGHDT, CDR2 YNNKEL (reference sequence). CDR3 in DNA: TGTGCCAGCAGCCAAGCCCGACTAGCGGGGGTTACCGGGGAGCTGTTTTTT. Amino acid sequence: CASSQARLAGVTGELFF.

The V gene is TRBV7-9, the J gene TRBJ1-1, with unresolved D. The CDR3 has 14 residues. The germline V and J ends were trimmed by 2 bases and 7 bases, with 14 bases remaining between them. Germline assignment: CDR1 SEHNR and CDR2 FQNEAQ (reference sequence). CDR3 loop: CASSLKTLSGEAFF. In DNA, the CDR3 is TGTGCCAGCAGCTTAAAAACGCTATCCGGTGAAGCTTTCTTT. The whole variable domain, filled in from reference TRBV7-9 and TRBJ1-1, reads DTGVSQNPRHKITKRGQNVTFRCDPISEHNRLYWYRQTLGQGPEFLTYFQNEAQLEKSRLLSDRFSAERPKGSFSTLEIQRTEQGDSAMYLCASSLKTLSGEAFFGQGTRLTVV.

This chain joins TRBV7-9 and TRBJ2-1; D assignment may be TRBD1 or TRBD2 (5 bases each). Germline V lookup: CDR1 SEHNR, CDR2 FQNEAQ (reference sequence). The CDR3 is made up of 12 amino acids. Trimming left V 5 bases short and J 9 bases short, with 11 bases between. The CDR3 DNA sequence: TGTGCCAGCAGCCCCCTTGGGGGTGAGCAGTTCTTC. Protein sequence: CASSPLGGEQFF. The full variable domain, in which reference TRBV7-9 and TRBJ2-1 provide the parts outside the CDR3, is DTGVSQNPRHKITKRGQNVTFRCDPISEHNRLYWYRQTLGQGPEFLTYFQNEAQLEKSRLLSDRFSAERPKGSFSTLEIQRTEQGDSAMYLCASSPLGGEQFFGPGTRLTVL.

J is TRBJ1-1 and V is TRBV6-5, with TRBD1 matching 7 bases. Germline CDR1 MNHEY, CDR2 SVGAGI. This CDR3 spans 14 amino acids. V gave up 5 bases and J gave up 2 bases; unmatched junction bases: 5. The CDR3 nucleotides are TGTGCCAGCAGTACCCGACAGGGTAACACTGAAGCTTTCTTT. Translation: CASSTRQGNTEAFF.

The chain carries TRBV2 and TRBJ2-7; no clear D. The CDR3 runs to 13 residues. The V gene's germline CDR1 is SNHLY and CDR2 FYNNEI. CDR3 amino acids: CASSAFGPPSTDV. The CDR3 nucleotides read TGTGCCAGCAGTGCCTTCGGACCCCCCTCCACGGACGTC.

The rearrangement joins TRBV30 to TRBJ2-7, with TRBD1 identical over 9 bases. V dropped 8 bases and J dropped 5; count of bases not matched to a gene: 7. This CDR3 has 12 amino acids. Germline V gene data show CDR1 as GTSNPN and CDR2 as SVGIG (reference sequence). The CDR3 protein is CALMTGGHEQYV. The DNA for the CDR3 is TGTGCCCTAATGACAGGGGGGCACGAGCAGTACGTC.

The rearrangement links TRBV30 to TRBJ1-1; 9 positions match TRBD1. This CDR3 has 14 amino acids. The J segment lost 5 bases and the V segment lost 2 bases, leaving 6 bases of the junction unmatched. Per the germline V gene, CDR1 is GTSNPN and CDR2 is SVGIG (reference sequence). The CDR3 coding sequence is TGTGCCTGGAGTCCCCGGACAGGGGATACTGAAGCTTTCTTT. Translation gives CAWSPRTGDTEAFF.

The chain couples TRBV7-6 to TRBJ2-5; D is unclear. Germline V CDR1 and CDR2: SGHVS, FNYEAQ. This CDR3 spans 14 amino acids. The germline V and J ends were trimmed by 1 base and 5 bases, with 11 bases remaining between them. In DNA form, the CDR3 reads TGTGCCAGCAGCTTAGGTGGGGTGGGGGAGACCCAGTACTTC. Its translation is CASSLGGVGETQYF. Full variable domain (rest looked up from reference TRBV7-6 and TRBJ2-5): GAGVSQSPRYKVTKRGQDVALRCDPISGHVSLYWYRQALGQGPEFLTYFNYEAQQDKSGLPNDRFSAERPEGSISTLTIQRTEQRDSAMYRCASSLGGVGETQYFGPGTRLLVL.

This rearrangement joins TRBV19 to TRBJ1-4; D ambiguous. CDR1 LNHDA and CDR2 SQIVND come from the germline V gene (reference sequence). The germline V and J ends were trimmed by 6 bases and 6 bases, with 11 bases remaining between them. This CDR3 has 13 residues. DNA for the CDR3: TGTGCCAGTAGATGGGGTACCGATGAAAAACTGTTTTTT. It encodes CASRWGTDEKLFF.

This chain connects TRBV4-2 to TRBJ2-1; 12 positions match TRBD1. The length of the CDR3 is 15 residues. Germline lookup yields CDR1 LGHNA and CDR2 YNFKEQ. Losses at the gene ends were 3 bases for V and 7 bases for J; bases not matched to a gene: 4. CDR3 in amino acids: CASSHAGQGANEQFF. DNA of the CDR3: TGTGCCAGCAGCCACGCGGGACAGGGGGCGAATGAGCAGTTCTTC.

In this sample, this clone turned up a few times. The chain employs TRBV6-6 and TRBJ2-1, with TRBD1 as a possible D gene (6 bases). Germline lookup yields CDR1 MNHNY and CDR2 SVGAGI (reference sequence). Deletions cut 7 bases from V and 8 bases from J, with 12 bases between. This CDR3 has 12 amino acids. The CDR3 DNA reads as TGTGCCAGCACCAAGGGGGTGCATGAGCAGTTCTTC. As protein: CASTKGVHEQFF.

The chain uses TRBV11-1 and TRBJ1-2, with D maybe TRBD1 (5 bases). Trimming removed 3 bases at V and 6 bases at J, with 11 bases between. The CDR3 extends over 13 amino acids. The V gene's germline CDR1 is SGHAT and CDR2 FQDESV (reference sequence). The CDR3 protein is CASSFGTANGYTF. DNA for the CDR3: TGTGCCAGCAGCTTCGGGACGGCGAATGGCTACACCTTC.

The V and J genes are TRBV29-1 and TRBJ1-1; no firm D call. The ends were cut back, 5 bases at V and 4 bases at J, with 11 bases in the middle. Germline values: CDR1 SQVTM, CDR2 ANQGSEA. The CDR3 has 12 amino acids. CDR3 sequence: CSVLTSFTEAFF. The CDR3 DNA sequence: TGCAGCGTTCTGACGTCGTTCACTGAAGCTTTCTTT.

This clone appeared once. This chain uses TRBV6-5 with TRBJ1-1; 9 nucleotides match TRBD1. Germline loops: CDR1 MNHEY, CDR2 SVGAGI. V lost 6 bases to trimming and J lost 5 bases; unmatched junction nucleotides: 10. The CDR3 totals 15 residues. The CDR3 DNA reads as TGTGCCAGCAGACGTGCGGGACAGGGAAGGACTGAAGCTTTCTTT. Protein sequence: CASRRAGQGRTEAFF.

The chain recombines TRBV6-4 with TRBJ2-3, with 8 nucleotides matching TRBD2. The CDR3 length is 15 residues. The germline V gene encodes CDR1 MRHNA and CDR2 SNTAGT. Trimming took 0 bases from V and 2 from J; bases not matched to a gene: 1. The DNA for the CDR3 is TGTGCCAGCAGTGACTCGCGGGGGGCCACAGATACGCAGTATTTT. Translated: CASSDSRGATDTQYF.

The chain carries TRBV7-3 and TRBJ1-1, with a tentative D call TRBD1 (5 bases). V was cut by 5 bases and J by 1 base, with 11 bases left in between. The CDR3 has 14 residues. Germline assignment: CDR1 SGHTA and CDR2 FQGTGA. CDR3 nucleotides: TGTGCCAGCAGCCCCTCGACAGCGAACACTGAAGCTTTCTTT. Its protein is CASSPSTANTEAFF.